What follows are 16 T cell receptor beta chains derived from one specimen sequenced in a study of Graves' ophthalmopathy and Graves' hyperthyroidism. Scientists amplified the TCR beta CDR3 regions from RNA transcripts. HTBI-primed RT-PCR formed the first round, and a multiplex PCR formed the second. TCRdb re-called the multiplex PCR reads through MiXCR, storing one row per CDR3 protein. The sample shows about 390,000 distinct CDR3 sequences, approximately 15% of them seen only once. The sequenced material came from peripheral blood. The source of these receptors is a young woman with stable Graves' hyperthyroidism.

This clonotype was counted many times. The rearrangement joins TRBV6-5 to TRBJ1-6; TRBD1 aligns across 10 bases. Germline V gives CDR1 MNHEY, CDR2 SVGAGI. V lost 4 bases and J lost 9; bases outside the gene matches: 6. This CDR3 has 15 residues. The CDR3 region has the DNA TGTGCCAGCAGTTCTCTCGGGACAGGGGTTTCACCCCTCCACTTT. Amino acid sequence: CASSSLGTGVSPLHF.

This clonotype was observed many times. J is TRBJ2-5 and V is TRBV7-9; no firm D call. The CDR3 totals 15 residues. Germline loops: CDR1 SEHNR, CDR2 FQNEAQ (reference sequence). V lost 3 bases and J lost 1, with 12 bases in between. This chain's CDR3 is CASSLFLKTQETQYF. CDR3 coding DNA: TGTGCCAGCAGCTTGTTTCTAAAAACCCAAGAGACCCAGTACTTC. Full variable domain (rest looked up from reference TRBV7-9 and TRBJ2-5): DTGVSQNPRHKITKRGQNVTFRCDPISEHNRLYWYRQTLGQGPEFLTYFQNEAQLEKSRLLSDRFSAERPKGSFSTLEIQRTEQGDSAMYLCASSLFLKTQETQYFGPGTRLLVL.

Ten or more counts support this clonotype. The DNA of the CDR3 is TGTGCCAGCATTGGTTTTGGGAACACTGAAGCTTTCTTT. This encodes CASIGFGNTEAFF. This rearrangement joins TRBV6-1 to TRBJ1-1, with no clear D. Between the trimmed V and J ends, which lost 7 bases and 1 base, there was a span of 10 bases. The germline V gene encodes CDR1 MNHNS and CDR2 SASEGT. The CDR3 runs 13 residues.

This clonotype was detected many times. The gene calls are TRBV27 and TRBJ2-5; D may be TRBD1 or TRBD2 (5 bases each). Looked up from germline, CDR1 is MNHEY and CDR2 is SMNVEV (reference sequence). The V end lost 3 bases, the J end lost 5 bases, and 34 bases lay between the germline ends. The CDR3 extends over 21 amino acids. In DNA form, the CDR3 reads TGTGCCAGCAGTTTTTGTCAGATGGGGTATCGGGGCAGATGTGGAGCGGAGACCCAGTACTTC. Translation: CASSFCQMGYRGRCGAETQYF.

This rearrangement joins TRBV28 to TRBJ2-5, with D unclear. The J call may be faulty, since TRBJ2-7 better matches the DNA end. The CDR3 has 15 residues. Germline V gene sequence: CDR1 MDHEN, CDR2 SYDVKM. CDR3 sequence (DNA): TGTGCCAGCAGTTTTGTCGACGCGAGCTCCTACGAGCAGTACTTC. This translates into CASSFVDASSYEQYF.

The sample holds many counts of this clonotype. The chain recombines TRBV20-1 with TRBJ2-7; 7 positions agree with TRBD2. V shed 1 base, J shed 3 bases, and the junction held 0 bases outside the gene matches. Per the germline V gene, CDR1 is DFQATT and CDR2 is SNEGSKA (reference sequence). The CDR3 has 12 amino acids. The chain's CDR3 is CSARGTSYEQYF. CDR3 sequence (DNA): TGCAGTGCTAGAGGGACTAGCTACGAGCAGTACTTC.

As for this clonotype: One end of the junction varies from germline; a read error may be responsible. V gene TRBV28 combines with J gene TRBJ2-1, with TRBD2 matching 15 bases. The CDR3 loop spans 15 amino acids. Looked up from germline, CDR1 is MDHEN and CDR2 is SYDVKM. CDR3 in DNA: TGTGCCAGCAGCACCGGGACTAGCGGGGGGACTGAGAAGTTCTTC. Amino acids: CASSTGTSGGTEKFF.

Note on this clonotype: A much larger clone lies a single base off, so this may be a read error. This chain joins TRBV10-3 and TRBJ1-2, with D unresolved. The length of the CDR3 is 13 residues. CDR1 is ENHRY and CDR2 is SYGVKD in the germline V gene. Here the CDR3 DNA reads TGTGCCATCAGTGGGGAGCCCAACTATGACTACACCTTC. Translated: CAISGEPNYDYTF.

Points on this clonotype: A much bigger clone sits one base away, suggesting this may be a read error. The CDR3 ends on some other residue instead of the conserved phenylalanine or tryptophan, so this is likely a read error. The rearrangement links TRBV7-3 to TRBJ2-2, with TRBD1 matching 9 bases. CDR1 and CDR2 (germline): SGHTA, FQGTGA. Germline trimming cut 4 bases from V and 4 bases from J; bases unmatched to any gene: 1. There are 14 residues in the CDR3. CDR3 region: CASSSTGGTGELFV. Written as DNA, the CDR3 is TGTGCCAGCAGCTCGACAGGGGGCACCGGGGAGCTGTTTGTT.

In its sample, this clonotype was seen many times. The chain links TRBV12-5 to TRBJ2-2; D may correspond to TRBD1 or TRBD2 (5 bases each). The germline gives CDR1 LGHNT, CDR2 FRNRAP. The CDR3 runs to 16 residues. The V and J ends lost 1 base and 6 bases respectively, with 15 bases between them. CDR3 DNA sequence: TGTGCTAGTGGTTTGGCCCCGAGGGGTGGAGCCGGGGAGCTGTTTTTT. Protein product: CASGLAPRGGAGELFF.

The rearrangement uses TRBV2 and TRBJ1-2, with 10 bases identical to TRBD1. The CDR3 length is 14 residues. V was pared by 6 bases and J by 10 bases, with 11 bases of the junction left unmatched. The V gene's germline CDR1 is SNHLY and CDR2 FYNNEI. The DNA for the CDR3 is TGTGCCAGCAGGAACATCGGGACAGGGGCTGTCTACACCTTC. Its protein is CASRNIGTGAVYTF.

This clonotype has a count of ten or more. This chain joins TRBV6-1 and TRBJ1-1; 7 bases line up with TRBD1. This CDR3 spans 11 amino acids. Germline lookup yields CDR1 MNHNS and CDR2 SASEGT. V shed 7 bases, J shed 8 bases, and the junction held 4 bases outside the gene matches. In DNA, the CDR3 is TGTGCCAGCATAGGGACAGTCGAAGCTTTCTTT. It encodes CASIGTVEAFF.

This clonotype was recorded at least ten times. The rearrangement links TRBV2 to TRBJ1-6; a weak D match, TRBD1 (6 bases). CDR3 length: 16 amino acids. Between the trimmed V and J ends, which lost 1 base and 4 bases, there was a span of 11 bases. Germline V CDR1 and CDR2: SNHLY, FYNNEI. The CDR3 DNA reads TGTGCCAGCAGTGAAGAAACTACAGGGTATAATTCACCCCTCCACTTT. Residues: CASSEETTGYNSPLHF.

This CDR3 reads CASSYAETNQPQHF. The CDR3 bases are TGTGCCAGCAGTTACGCCGAGACAAATCAGCCCCAGCATTTT. This sequence joins TRBV6-2 or TRBV6-3 and TRBJ1-5; D is ambiguous. Per the germline V gene, CDR1 is MNHEY and CDR2 is SVGEGT. This CDR3 contains 14 residues. The V gene lost 2 bases and the J gene lost 4 bases, with 9 bases spanning the gap.

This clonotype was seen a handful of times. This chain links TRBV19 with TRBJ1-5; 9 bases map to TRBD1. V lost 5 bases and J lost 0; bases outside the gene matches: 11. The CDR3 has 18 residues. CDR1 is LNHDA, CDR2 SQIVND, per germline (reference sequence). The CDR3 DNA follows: TGTGCCAGTAGTCCGGGACAGGGTTTTTTTGATAGCAATCAGCCCCAGCATTTT. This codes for CASSPGQGFFDSNQPQHF.

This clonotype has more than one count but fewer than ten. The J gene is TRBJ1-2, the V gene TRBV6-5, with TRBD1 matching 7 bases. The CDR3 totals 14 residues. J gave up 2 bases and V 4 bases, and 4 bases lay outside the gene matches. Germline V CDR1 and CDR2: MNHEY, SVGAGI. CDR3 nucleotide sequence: TGTGCCAGCAGTTCCCTGGACAGGAACTATGGCTACACCTTC. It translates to CASSSLDRNYGYTF.